One and the same sample provided the 2 T cell receptor beta chains below, sequenced in a study of PD-1 blockade in classical Hodgkin lymphoma. Stated time point: cycle 4 day 1 (C4D1), after about 6 weeks of nivolumab. Every single patient, without exception, relapsed after autologous stem cell transplantation, and brentuximab vedotin exposure varied. TCRdb's table, derived via immunoSEQ multiplex PCR, lists solely in-frame clones and lacks some. This sample yields roughly 40,000 clones, of which around 80% are seen a single time; 37% belongs to the top ten. The source was peripheral blood mononuclear cells (PBMCs), collected before the fourth cycle of nivolumab. These TCRs come from a human donor with classical Hodgkin lymphoma.

The V gene is TRBV30, the J gene TRBJ2-5; D not certain. The germline V and J ends were trimmed by 0 bases and 4 bases, with 3 bases remaining between them. Germline CDR1 is GTSNPN and CDR2 is SVGIG (reference sequence). This CDR3 contains 11 residues. As DNA, the CDR3 is TGTGCCTGGAGTGTCCTAGAGACCCAGTACTTC. Translated, it gives CAWSVLETQYF.

The rearrangement links TRBV5-4 to TRBJ1-1, with D perhaps matching TRBD1 (5 bases). This CDR3 has 14 residues. Germline CDR1 SGHNT, CDR2 YYREEE (reference sequence). Trimming shortened V by 3 bases and J by 7 bases, and 16 bases separated the two germline ends. CDR3 in amino acids: CASSSPFEGLEAFF. CDR3 nucleotide sequence: TGTGCCAGCAGCTCTCCATTCGAGGGGCTTGAAGCTTTCTTT.